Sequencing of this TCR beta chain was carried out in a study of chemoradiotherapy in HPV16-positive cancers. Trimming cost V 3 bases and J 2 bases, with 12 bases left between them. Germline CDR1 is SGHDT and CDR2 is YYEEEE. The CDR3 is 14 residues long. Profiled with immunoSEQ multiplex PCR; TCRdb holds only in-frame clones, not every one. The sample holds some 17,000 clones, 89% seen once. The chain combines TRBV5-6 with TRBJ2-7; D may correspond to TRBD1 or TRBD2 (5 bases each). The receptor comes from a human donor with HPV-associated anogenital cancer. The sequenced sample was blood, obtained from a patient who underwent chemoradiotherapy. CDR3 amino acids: CASSSGTEPYEQYF. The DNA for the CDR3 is TGTGCCAGCAGCTCCGGGACGGAGCCCTACGAGCAGTACTTC.